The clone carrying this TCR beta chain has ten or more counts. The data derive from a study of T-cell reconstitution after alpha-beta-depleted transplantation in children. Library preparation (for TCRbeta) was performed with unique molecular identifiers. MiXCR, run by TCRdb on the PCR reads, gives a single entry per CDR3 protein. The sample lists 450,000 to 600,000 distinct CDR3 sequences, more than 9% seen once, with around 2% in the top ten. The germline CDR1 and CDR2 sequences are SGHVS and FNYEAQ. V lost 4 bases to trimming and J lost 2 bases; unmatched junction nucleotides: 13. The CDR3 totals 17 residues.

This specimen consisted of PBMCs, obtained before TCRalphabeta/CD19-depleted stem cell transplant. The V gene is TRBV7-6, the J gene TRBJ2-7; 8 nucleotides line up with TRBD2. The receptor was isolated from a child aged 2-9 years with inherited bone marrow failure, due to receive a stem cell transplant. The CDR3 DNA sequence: TGTGCCAGCAGCTCTGACCTATTAGCGGGACATCCCTACGAGCAGTACTTC. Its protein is CASSSDLLAGHPYEQYF.